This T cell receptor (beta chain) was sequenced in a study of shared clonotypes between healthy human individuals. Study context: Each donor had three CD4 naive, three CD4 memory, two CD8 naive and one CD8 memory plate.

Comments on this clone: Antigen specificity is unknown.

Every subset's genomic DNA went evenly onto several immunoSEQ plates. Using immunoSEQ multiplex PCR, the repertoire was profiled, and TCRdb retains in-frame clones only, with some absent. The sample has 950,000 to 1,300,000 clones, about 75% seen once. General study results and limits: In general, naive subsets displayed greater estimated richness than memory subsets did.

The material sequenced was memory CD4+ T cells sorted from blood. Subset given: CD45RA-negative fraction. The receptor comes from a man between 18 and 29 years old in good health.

CDR3 in DNA: TGTGCCAGCAGTCCCGGACAGGGACAGACCCAGTACTTC. Its translation is CASSPGQGQTQYF. This sequence joins TRBV27 and TRBJ2-5; TRBD1 matches 8 bases. The CDR3 extends over 13 amino acids. Germline loops: CDR1 MNHEY, CDR2 SMNVEV (reference sequence). J was trimmed by 6 bases and V by 5 bases; bases with no gene match: 5.